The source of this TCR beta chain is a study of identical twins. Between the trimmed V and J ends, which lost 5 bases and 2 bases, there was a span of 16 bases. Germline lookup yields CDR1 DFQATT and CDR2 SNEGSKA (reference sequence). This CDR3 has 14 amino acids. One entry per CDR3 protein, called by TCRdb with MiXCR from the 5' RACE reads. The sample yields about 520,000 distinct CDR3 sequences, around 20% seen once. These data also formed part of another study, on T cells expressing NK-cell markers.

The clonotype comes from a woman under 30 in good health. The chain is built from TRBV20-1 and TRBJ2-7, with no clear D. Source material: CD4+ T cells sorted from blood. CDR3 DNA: TGCAGTGCTCTGTCGCCGGTGGGAACCTACGAGCAGTACTTC. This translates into CSALSPVGTYEQYF.